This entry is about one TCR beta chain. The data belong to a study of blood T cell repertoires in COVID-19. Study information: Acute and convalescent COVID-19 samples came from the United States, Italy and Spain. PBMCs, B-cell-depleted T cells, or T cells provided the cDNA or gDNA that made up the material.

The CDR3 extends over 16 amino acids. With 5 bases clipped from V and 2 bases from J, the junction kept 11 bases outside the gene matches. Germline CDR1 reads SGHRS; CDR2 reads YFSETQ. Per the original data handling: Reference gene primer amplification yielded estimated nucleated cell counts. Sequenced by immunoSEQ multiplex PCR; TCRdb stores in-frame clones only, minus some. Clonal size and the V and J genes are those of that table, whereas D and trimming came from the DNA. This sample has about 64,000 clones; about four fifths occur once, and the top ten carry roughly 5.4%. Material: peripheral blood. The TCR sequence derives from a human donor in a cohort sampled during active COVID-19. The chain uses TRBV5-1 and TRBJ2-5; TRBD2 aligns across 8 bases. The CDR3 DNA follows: TGCGCCAGCAGAGCTCGTGTCGCGGGAGGACAAGAGACCCAGTACTTC. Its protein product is CASRARVAGGQETQYF.